This T cell receptor (beta chain) was retrieved from a study of blood T cells in healthy people across ages. Study findings and constraints: Possibly confounding the expanded clonotype changes was the fact that donor CMV status was unknown. Diversity figures based on one million T cells were deemed too low. It was not possible, with unsorted PBMCs, to conclusively compare naive and antigen-experienced cells.

Notes on this clonotype: Its antigen remains unidentified.

This CDR3 has 17 amino acids. Per germline, CDR1 MNHEY and CDR2 SVGAGI. A second PCR of 7 to 11 cycles used a sample-barcoded 5' primer and a J-beta primer mix. Unique molecular identifiers of 12 random nucleotides labeled each cDNA. TCRdb re-analysed the 5' RACE reads in MiXCR, keeping a single row per CDR3 protein. Of 1.5 million to 2 million distinct CDR3 sequences listed, roughly 30% are singletons. The sequencing input was blood. This receptor was taken from a woman aged 25 to 45 in good health. The chain employs TRBV6-5 and TRBJ2-1; a weak D match, TRBD2 (6 bases). The DNA end favors TRBJ2-7, so the J call may be wrong. CDR3 nucleotides: TGTGCCAGCAGTTCCCCTAGTTACGGGGGTCCGTACAATGAGCAGTACTTC. Encoded protein: CASSSPSYGGPYNEQYF.